These T cell receptor beta chains were read from a single sample in a study of cytomegalovirus exposure and HLA in healthy donors. The protocol was immunoSEQ multiplex PCR, while the TCRdb copy is restricted to in-frame clones and leaves out a portion. The repertoire holds more than 65,000 clones, with approximately 79% as singletons. Sequenced material: PBMCs. The origin of the receptors is a woman aged 40 to 50 in good health and CMV-seropositive. The CDR3 runs from the conserved cysteine through the conserved F or W.

v_call	j_call	cdr3_aa
TRBV15	TRBJ1-6	CATSKSPGRGIYSPLHF
TRBV19	TRBJ2-1	CASSPMGLADSYNEQFF
TRBV13	TRBJ2-1	CASSVSGSSYEQFF
TRBV30	TRBJ2-7	CAWQPLGGGLNYEQYF
TRBV6-5	TRBJ1-5	CASSRGGQGSEPQHF
TRBV5-1	TRBJ1-1	CASSSSGNTEAFF
TRBV6-1	TRBJ2-5	CASSGQGGETQYF
TRBV4-1	TRBJ2-7	CASSQRLAGGLVHEQYF
TRBV30	TRBJ2-5	CAWSVSSGRREQYF
TRBV6-1	TRBJ2-2	CASRTGNTGELFF
TRBV25-1	TRBJ2-3	CASAGTSSDTQYF
TRBV6-6	TRBJ2-1	CASSYRRFNEQFF
TRBV23-1	TRBJ1-5	CASSQFGRYNQPQHF
TRBV11-3	TRBJ2-7	CASSLGLAGTGEQYF
TRBV6-1	TRBJ2-7	CASRPTRQSAYEQYF
TRBV7-3	TRBJ2-2	CASSLTRTGPNTGELFF
TRBV5-6	TRBJ2-3	CASSLLPGVDTQYF
TRBV5-6	TRBJ2-7	CASSPETGTTEQYF
TRBV4-1	TRBJ2-7	CASSTSPTSNEQYF
TRBV2	TRBJ2-3	CASSEEAGGGTDTQYF
TRBV5-1	TRBJ2-1	CASSFTSGGANEQFF
TRBV9	TRBJ2-3	CASSPRGDTDTQYF
TRBV9	TRBJ1-1	CASSVTGITEAFF
TRBV4-1	TRBJ1-2	CASSQGDKANYGYTF
TRBV4-1	TRBJ2-3	CASRLSQLVPTDTQYF
TRBV6-1	TRBJ2-3	CATRTLGGADTQYF
TRBV7-9	TRBJ1-2	CASSLRGNDVYTF